Listed below are T cell receptor beta chains from one sample, sequenced in a study of spatial heterogeneity in lung cancer. TCRdb reanalysed the 5' RACE reads using MiXCR and keeps one entry per CDR3 protein. The profile covers fewer than 11,000 distinct CDR3 sequences, with approximately 12% appearing a single time and about 10% taken by the ten largest. The sample was lung tumor tissue, taken at surgery. The receptors come from a male donor with early-stage non-small cell lung cancer. Each CDR3 is given with its conserved first and last residue. The D gene is left open where the match is weak. Some rows mark clone size as missing; the rest say once, few, many or name a class of expanded clone.

clone_size d_call j_call cdr3_length v_call cdr3_nt cdr3_aa
medium-sized . TRBJ2-1 12 TRBV12-3/TRBV12-4 TGTGCCAGCAGTTTATTTTCCAATGAGCAGTTCTTC CASSLFSNEQFF
many TRBD1 TRBJ2-3 17 TRBV19 TGTGCCAGTAGTCGTGACAGGGGGGTATATACAACAGATACGCAGTATTTT CASSRDRGVYTTDTQYF
. . TRBJ1-5 16 TRBV20-1 TGCAGTGCTAGAGCGTTGGGAAGAAATTCGGGACAGCCCCAGCATTTT CSARALGRNSGQPQHF
medium-sized . TRBJ1-5 14 TRBV10-2 TGCGCCAGCAGTGAGAAGGGTAGCAATCAGCCCCAGCATTTT CASSEKGSNQPQHF
medium-sized TRBD1 TRBJ2-7 14 TRBV13 TGTGCCAGCAGACTGGGGACAGGGTACGACGAGCAGTACTTC CASRLGTGYDEQYF
medium-sized . TRBJ1-4 16 TRBV14 TGTGCCAGCAGCCAAGATCGGGGTGGTCTATGGGAAAAACTGTTTTTT CASSQDRGGLWEKLFF
many TRBD1 TRBJ1-2 16 TRBV6-5 TGTGCCAGCAGTTCGAACAGGGGACCCTCCAACTATGGCTACACCTTC CASSSNRGPSNYGYTF
many TRBD2 TRBJ2-1 15 TRBV7-9 TGTGCCAGCAGCGAGGGACTAGCGGGGCCTAATGAGCAGTTCTTC CASSEGLAGPNEQFF
many . TRBJ2-1 15 TRBV5-1 TGCGCCAGCAGCTTGGATGGTGCGACCTACAATGAGCAGTTCTTC CASSLDGATYNEQFF
few . TRBJ2-6 17 TRBV4-2 TGTGCCAGCACCCCTTCTCTGGGGGGTACCGGGGCCAACGTCCTGACTTTC CASTPSLGGTGANVLTF